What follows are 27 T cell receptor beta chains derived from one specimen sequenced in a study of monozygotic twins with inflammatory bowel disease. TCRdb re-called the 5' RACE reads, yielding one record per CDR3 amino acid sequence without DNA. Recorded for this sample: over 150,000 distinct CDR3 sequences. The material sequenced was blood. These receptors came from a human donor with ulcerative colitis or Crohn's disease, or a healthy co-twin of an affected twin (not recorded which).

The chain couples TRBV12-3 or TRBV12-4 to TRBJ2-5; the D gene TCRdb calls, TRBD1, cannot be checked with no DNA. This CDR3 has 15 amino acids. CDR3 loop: CASSPPPGKRETQYF.

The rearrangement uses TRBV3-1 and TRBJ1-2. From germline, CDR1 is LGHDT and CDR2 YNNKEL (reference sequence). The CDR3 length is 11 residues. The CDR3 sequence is CASSDGYGYTF.

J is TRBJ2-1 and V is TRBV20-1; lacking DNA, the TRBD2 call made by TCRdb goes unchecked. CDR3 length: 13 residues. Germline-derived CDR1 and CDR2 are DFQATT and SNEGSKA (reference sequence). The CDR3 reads CSARGTFYNEQFF.

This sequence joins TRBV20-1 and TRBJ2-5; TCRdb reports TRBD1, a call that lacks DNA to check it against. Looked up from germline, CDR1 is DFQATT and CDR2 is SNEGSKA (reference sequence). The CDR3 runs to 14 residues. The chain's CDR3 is CSARVWVGRETQYF.

This chain's CDR3 is CASSVPGSGRNHEQYF. This rearrangement joins TRBV5-4 to TRBJ2-7; the TCRdb call, TRBD2, lacks DNA for checking. CDR3 length: 16 residues. Germline V CDR1 and CDR2: SGHNT, YYREEE (reference sequence).

Here the CDR3 reads CASSSPSGTSGTGELFF. J is TRBJ2-2 and V is TRBV7-2; TCRdb gives TRBD2 as the D gene, but with no DNA this cannot be confirmed. Germline V lookup: CDR1 SGHTA, CDR2 FQGNSA. The CDR3 sequence is 17 residues long.

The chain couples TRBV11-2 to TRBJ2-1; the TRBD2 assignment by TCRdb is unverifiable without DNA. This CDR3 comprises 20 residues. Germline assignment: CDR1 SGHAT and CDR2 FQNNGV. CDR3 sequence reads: CASSRGGRASGSRSYNEQFF.

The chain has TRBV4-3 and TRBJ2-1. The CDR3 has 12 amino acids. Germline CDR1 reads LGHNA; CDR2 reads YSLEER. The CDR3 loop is CASSQDHSEQFF.

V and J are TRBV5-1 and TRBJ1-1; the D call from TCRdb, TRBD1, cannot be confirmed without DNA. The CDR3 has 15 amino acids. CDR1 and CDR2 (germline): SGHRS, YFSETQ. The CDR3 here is CASSEQAGVGTEAFF.

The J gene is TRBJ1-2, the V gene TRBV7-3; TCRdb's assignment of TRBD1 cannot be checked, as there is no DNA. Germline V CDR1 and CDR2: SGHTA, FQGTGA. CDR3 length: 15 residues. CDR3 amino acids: CASSLHPGTGKGYTF.

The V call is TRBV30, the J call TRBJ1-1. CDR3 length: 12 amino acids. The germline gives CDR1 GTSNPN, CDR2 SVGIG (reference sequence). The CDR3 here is CASSGANTEAFF.

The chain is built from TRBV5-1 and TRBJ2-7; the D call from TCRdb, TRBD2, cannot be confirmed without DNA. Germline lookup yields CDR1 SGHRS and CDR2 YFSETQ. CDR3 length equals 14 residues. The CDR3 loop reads CASNYGTSLDEQYF.

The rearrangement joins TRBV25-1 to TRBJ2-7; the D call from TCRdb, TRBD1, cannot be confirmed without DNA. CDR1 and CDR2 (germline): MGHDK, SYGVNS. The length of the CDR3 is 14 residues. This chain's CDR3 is CASSGTGESYEQYF.

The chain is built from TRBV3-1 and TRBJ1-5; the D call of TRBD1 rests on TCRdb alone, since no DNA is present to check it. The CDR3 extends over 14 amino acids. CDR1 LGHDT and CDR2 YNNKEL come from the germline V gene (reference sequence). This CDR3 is CASSQEGGQGPQHF.

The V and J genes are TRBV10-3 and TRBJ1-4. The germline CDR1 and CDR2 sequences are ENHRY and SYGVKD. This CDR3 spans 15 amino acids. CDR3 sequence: CAISESPGLNEKLFF.

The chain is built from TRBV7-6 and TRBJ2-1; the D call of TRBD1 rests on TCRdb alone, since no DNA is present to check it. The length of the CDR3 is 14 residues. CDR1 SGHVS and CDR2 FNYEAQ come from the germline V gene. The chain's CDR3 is CASSLDTSYNEQFF.

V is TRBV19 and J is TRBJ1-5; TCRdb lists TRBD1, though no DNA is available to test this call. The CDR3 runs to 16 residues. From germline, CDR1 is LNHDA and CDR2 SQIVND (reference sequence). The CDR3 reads CASSIGDGTGNQPQHF.

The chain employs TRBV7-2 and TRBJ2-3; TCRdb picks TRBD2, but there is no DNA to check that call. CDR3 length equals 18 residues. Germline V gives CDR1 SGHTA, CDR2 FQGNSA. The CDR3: CASSLARTSGRWKDTQYF. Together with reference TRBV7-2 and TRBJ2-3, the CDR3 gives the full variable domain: GAGVSQSPSNKVTEKGKDVELRCDPISGHTALYWYRQSLGQGLEFLIYFQGNSAPDKSGLPSDRFSAERTGGSVSTLTIQRTQQEDSAVYLCASSLARTSGRWKDTQYFGPGTRLTVL.

CDR3 loop: CSASGQGDSGSQYF. The rearrangement links TRBV20-1 to TRBJ2-5; the TCRdb D gene call, TRBD1, has no DNA to confirm it. Germline V gene sequence: CDR1 DFQATT, CDR2 SNEGSKA (reference sequence). This CDR3 region has 14 residues.

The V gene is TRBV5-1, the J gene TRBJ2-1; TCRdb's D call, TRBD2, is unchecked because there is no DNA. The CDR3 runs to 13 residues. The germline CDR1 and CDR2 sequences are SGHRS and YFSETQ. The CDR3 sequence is CASHVASVNEQFF.

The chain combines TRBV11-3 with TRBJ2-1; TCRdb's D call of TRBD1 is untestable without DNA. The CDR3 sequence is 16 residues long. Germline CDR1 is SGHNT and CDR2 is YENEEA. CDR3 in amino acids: CASSLRLGGSYNEQFF.

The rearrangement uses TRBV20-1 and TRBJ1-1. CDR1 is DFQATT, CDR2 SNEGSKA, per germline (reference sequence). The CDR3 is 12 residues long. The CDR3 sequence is CSARSPNTEAFF.

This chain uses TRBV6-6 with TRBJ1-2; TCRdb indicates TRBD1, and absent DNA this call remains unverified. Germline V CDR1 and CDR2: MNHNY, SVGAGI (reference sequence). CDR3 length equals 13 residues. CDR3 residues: CASSYETVSGILF.

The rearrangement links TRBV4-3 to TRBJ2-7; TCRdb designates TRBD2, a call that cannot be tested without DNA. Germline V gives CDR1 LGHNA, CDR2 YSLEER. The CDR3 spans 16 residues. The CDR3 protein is CASSQGAGGVNYEQYF.

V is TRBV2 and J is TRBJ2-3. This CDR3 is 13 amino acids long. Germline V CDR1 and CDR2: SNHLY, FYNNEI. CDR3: CASSKLAADTQYF.

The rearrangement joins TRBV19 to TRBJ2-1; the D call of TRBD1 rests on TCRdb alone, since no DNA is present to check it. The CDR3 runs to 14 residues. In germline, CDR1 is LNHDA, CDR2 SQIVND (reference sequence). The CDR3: CASSFWTGRNEQFF.

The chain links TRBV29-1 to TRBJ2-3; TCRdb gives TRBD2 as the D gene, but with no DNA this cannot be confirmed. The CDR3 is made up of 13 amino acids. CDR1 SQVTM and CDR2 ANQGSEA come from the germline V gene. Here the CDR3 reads CSFRDSSTDTQYF.